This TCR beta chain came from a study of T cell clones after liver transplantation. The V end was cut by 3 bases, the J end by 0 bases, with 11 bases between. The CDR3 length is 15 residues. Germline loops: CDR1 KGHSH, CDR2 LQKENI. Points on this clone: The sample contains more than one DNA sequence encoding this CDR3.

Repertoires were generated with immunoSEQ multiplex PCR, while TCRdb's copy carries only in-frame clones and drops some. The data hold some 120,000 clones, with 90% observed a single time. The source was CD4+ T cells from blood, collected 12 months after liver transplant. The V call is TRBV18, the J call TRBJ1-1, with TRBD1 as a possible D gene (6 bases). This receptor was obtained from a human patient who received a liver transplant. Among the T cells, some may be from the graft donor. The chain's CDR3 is CASSPQGSMNTEAFF. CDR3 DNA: TGTGCCAGCTCACCTCAGGGGTCCATGAACACTGAAGCTTTCTTT.